Listed below are T cell receptor beta chains from one sample, sequenced in a study of shared T cell receptors in the human thymus. Profiled with immunoSEQ multiplex PCR; TCRdb holds only in-frame clones, not every one. The sample carries 640,000 or so clones, more than 70% recorded once. These data also formed part of another study, on human thymus T cells.

Sequencing input: thymocytes. These TCRs come from a boy younger than two with a congenital heart defect. CDR3s include the opening cysteine and the closing phenylalanine or tryptophan. A D gene is named only where the DNA matches it firmly. The size of a clone is reported for some rows only, either as once, few or many, or as a class for expanded clones.

>few|TRBJ1-1|NA|TRBV6-1
CASSDSGAEAFF
TGTGCCAGCAGTGATTCCGGGGCTGAAGCTTTCTTT
>NA|TRBJ1-2|TRBD1|TRBV2
CASSYRQGAPEYGYTF
TGTGCCAGCAGTTATCGACAGGGGGCGCCGGAATATGGCTACACCTTC
>NA|TRBJ1-1|TRBD1|TRBV28
CASSPGQGQGVYTEAFF
TGTGCCAGCAGTCCCGGCCAAGGACAGGGAGTATACACTGAAGCTTTCTTT
>NA|TRBJ1-1|NA|TRBV11-1
CASSRYPNAEAFF
TGTGCCAGCAGCCGCTACCCGAACGCTGAAGCTTTCTTT
>once|TRBJ1-5|NA|TRBV30
CAAKGDGRVSNQPQHF
TGTGCCGCCAAGGGGGACGGACGAGTAAGCAATCAGCCCCAGCATTTT
>NA|TRBJ1-2|NA|TRBV28
CASSLEWGSYGYTF
TGTGCCAGCAGTTTGGAGTGGGGCAGCTATGGCTACACCTTC
>once|TRBJ2-7|NA|TRBV18
CASSPGIGPIYEQYF
TGTGCCAGCTCCCCCGGTATTGGGCCGATCTACGAGCAGTACTTC
>NA|TRBJ2-1|NA|TRBV11-3
CASSLDLYSQGRYNEQFF
TGTGCCAGCAGCTTAGATCTCTACTCCCAGGGTCGGTACAATGAGCAGTTCTTC
>NA|TRBJ1-4|TRBD1|TRBV15
CATSGSDRVDEKLFF
TGTGCCACCAGCGGGTCGGACAGGGTAGATGAAAAACTGTTTTTT
>NA|TRBJ2-3|NA|TRBV6-4
CASSVSGTSTDTQYF
TGTGCCAGCAGTGTTAGCGGCACTAGCACAGATACGCAGTATTTT
>NA|TRBJ2-7|TRBD1|TRBV9
CASSAGPTGGWREQYF
TGTGCCAGCAGCGCAGGACCGACAGGGGGCTGGCGGGAGCAGTACTTC
>NA|TRBJ2-7|NA|TRBV25-1
CASSESQASYEQYF
TGTGCCAGCAGTGAATCTCAGGCTTCCTACGAGCAGTACTTC
>NA|TRBJ2-2|NA|TRBV7-2
CASSSSGANTGELFF
TGTGCCAGCAGCTCATCCGGGGCGAACACCGGGGAGCTGTTTTTT
>NA|TRBJ1-6|TRBD1|TRBV19
CASSIVPSGTGISPLHF
TGTGCCAGTAGTATAGTCCCAAGCGGGACAGGGATTTCACCCCTCCACTTT
>NA|TRBJ2-7|NA|TRBV28
CASSLSPPARARSYEQYF
TGTGCCAGCAGTTTATCTCCACCAGCTAGAGCTAGATCCTACGAGCAGTACTTC
>NA|TRBJ1-4|TRBD1|TRBV7-8
CASARLQGAGEKLFF
TGTGCCAGCGCGAGACTACAGGGGGCGGGGGAAAAACTGTTTTTT
>NA|TRBJ2-3|NA|TRBV29-1
CSVARKGDTQYF
TGCAGCGTCGCCCGAAAGGGGGATACGCAGTATTTT
>NA|TRBJ2-5|NA|TRBV5-5
CASTPGGSQETQYF
TGTGCCAGCACCCCCGGGGGATCCCAAGAGACCCAGTACTTC
>NA|TRBJ2-1|NA|TRBV27
CASSPNQLAPTYNEQFF
TGTGCCAGCAGTCCAAACCAACTAGCTCCGACCTACAATGAGCAGTTCTTC
>NA|TRBJ1-6|TRBD1|TRBV2
CASSWDSHFSYNSPLHF
TGTGCCAGCAGTTGGGACAGTCACTTCTCCTATAATTCACCCCTCCACTTT
>NA|TRBJ2-7|NA|TRBV7-8
CASSSPSGGFYEQYF
TGTGCCAGCAGCTCCCCCAGTGGCGGATTTTACGAGCAGTACTTC
>NA|TRBJ2-3|TRBD1|TRBV2
CASTSEGTGALTDTQYF
TGTGCCAGCACCTCGGAAGGGACAGGGGCGCTCACAGATACGCAGTATTTT
>NA|TRBJ2-2|TRBD2|TRBV5-1
CASSLVAGGRSYLRPGELFF
TGCGCCAGCAGCTTGGTAGCGGGGGGGCGATCTTATCTTCGTCCCGGGGAGCTGTTTTTT
>few|TRBJ1-3|TRBD1|TRBV6-6
CASTHTGGERNTIYF
TGTGCCAGCACTCATACAGGGGGCGAAAGAAACACCATATATTTT
>NA|TRBJ1-4|NA|TRBV27
CASSPISQGANEKLFF
TGTGCCAGCAGTCCAATATCACAGGGTGCTAATGAAAAACTGTTTTTT
>NA|TRBJ1-1|NA|TRBV6-5
CASSYSVLNTEAFF
TGTGCCAGCAGTTACTCCGTCTTGAACACTGAAGCTTTCTTT
>once|TRBJ2-5|TRBD2|TRBV5-6
CASTTGGGTKKETQYF
TGTGCCAGCACCACCGGAGGTGGGACTAAAAAGGAGACCCAGTACTTC
>NA|TRBJ1-2|TRBD1|TRBV28
CASSRDREWDYGYTF
TGTGCCAGCAGTCGGGACAGGGAGTGGGACTATGGCTACACCTTC
>NA|TRBJ2-5|TRBD1|TRBV27
CASSETRAGGLQTQYF
TGTGCCAGCAGCGAAACCCGGGCAGGGGGCTTGCAGACCCAGTACTTC
>NA|TRBJ2-7|TRBD2|TRBV18
CASSNMLRVAGLSSYEQYF
TGTGCCAGCTCAAATATGCTAAGAGTAGCGGGACTGAGCTCCTACGAGCAGTACTTC
>NA|TRBJ1-3|TRBD1|TRBV7-3
CASSLGQGNANTIYF
TGTGCCAGCAGCCTGGGACAGGGCAACGCAAACACCATATATTTT
>NA|TRBJ1-5|TRBD1|TRBV2
CASSERMIAGGYQPQHF
TGTGCCAGCAGTGAACGGATGATTGCAGGGGGCTATCAGCCCCAGCATTTT
>NA|TRBJ1-1|TRBD1|TRBV6-5
CASSRTGPLNTEAFF
TGTGCCAGCAGCCGGACAGGGCCCCTGAACACTGAAGCTTTCTTT
>NA|TRBJ1-2|NA|TRBV4-1
CASSQALRPGLLNFGYTF
TGCGCCAGCAGCCAAGCACTCAGGCCGGGACTACTCAACTTTGGCTACACCTTC
>once|TRBJ1-1|NA|TRBV28
CASSFGGVREVEAFF
TGTGCCAGCAGTTTCGGTGGGGTCAGGGAGGTCGAAGCTTTCTTT
>NA|TRBJ2-3|TRBD2|TRBV5-1
CASSLELAGGNTDTQYF
TGCGCCAGCAGCTTGGAACTAGCGGGAGGAAACACAGATACGCAGTATTTT
>NA|TRBJ2-1|NA|TRBV11-3
CASSSKQTYNEQFF
TGTGCCAGCAGCTCTAAACAGACCTACAATGAGCAGTTCTTC
>NA|TRBJ1-3|NA|TRBV28
CASSTNPEAGSSGNTIYF
TGTGCCAGCAGTACTAACCCTGAGGCAGGGTCATCTGGAAACACCATATATTTT
>NA|TRBJ1-1|NA|TRBV28
CASSFWAGGNTEAFF
TGTGCCAGCAGTTTTTGGGCCGGGGGGAACACTGAAGCTTTCTTT
>NA|TRBJ2-7|TRBD2|TRBV27
CASSQSGSSTYEQYF
TGTGCCAGCAGCCAGAGCGGGAGCTCCACCTACGAGCAGTACTTC
>NA|TRBJ2-5|NA|TRBV30
CAWSYRDSQETQYF
TGTGCCTGGAGTTACCGGGACTCCCAAGAGACCCAGTACTTC
>NA|TRBJ2-7|TRBD2|TRBV11-2
CASSLVPPPSGNPYEQYF
TGTGCCAGCAGCTTAGTCCCCCCCCCTAGCGGCAACCCTTACGAGCAGTACTTC
>NA|TRBJ2-7|TRBD1|TRBV7-9
CASSRRQGALYEQYF
TGTGCCAGCAGCAGAAGACAGGGGGCCCTCTACGAGCAGTACTTC
>NA|TRBJ1-1|NA|TRBV19
CASSQTEYMNTEAFF
TGTGCCAGTAGTCAAACAGAATACATGAACACTGAAGCTTTCTTT
>NA|TRBJ2-1|NA|TRBV11-3
CASSLERANEQFF
TGTGCCAGCAGCTTAGAGCGGGCCAATGAGCAGTTCTTC
>NA|TRBJ1-5|NA|TRBV7-8
CASSLGAGGQPQHF
TGTGCCAGCAGCTTAGGGGCGGGAGGCCAGCCCCAGCATTTT
>NA|TRBJ2-7|TRBD2|TRBV15
CATSRDQERGVFEQYF
TGTGCCACCAGCAGAGATCAAGAGCGGGGGGTTTTCGAGCAGTACTTC
>NA|TRBJ1-1|NA|TRBV6-5
CASSYHKDGAVTEAFF
TGTGCCAGCAGTTACCACAAGGATGGGGCCGTCACTGAAGCTTTCTTT
>NA|TRBJ2-4|NA|TRBV13
CASSLFRRAKNIQYF
TGTGCCAGCAGCTTGTTCAGAAGAGCCAAAAACATTCAGTACTTC
>NA|TRBJ2-7|NA|TRBV28
CASSRNPGSYEQYF
TGTGCCAGCAGCCGGAACCCAGGTTCGTACGAGCAGTACTTC
>NA|TRBJ2-7|NA|TRBV28
CASSRIGGGERPDEQYF
TGTGCCAGCAGCCGGATAGGTGGCGGGGAGAGGCCCGACGAGCAGTACTTC
>NA|TRBJ2-3|TRBD1|TRBV28
CASKRGRDTQYF
TGTGCCAGCAAAAGGGGGCGGGATACGCAGTATTTT
>NA|TRBJ2-2|NA|TRBV9
CASSAPFGSNTGELFF
TGTGCCAGCAGCGCCCCCTTTGGGAGCAACACCGGGGAGCTGTTTTTT
>NA|TRBJ1-6|TRBD1|TRBV15
CATSRDPGTVTYNSPLHF
TGTGCCACCAGCAGAGATCCTGGGACAGTTACCTATAATTCACCCCTCCACTTT
>NA|TRBJ1-3|NA|TRBV6-6
CASSSPDTYSGNTIYF
TGTGCCAGCAGTTCCCCCGACACCTACTCTGGAAACACCATATATTTT
>once|TRBJ2-7|TRBD1|TRBV13
CASSSRTGNLYEQYF
TGTGCCAGCAGCTCCCGGACAGGGAACCTCTACGAGCAGTACTTC
>NA|TRBJ2-7|NA|TRBV4-1
CASSQEPEVPYEQYF
TGCGCCAGCAGCCAAGAACCCGAGGTACCCTACGAGCAGTACTTC
>few|TRBJ2-3|NA|TRBV28
CASSSPGGTDTQYF
TGTGCCAGCAGTTCCCCGGGGGGCACAGATACGCAGTATTTT
>NA|TRBJ1-5|NA|TRBV5-6
CASSRGPWGDQPQHF
TGTGCCAGCAGCAGAGGACCCTGGGGAGATCAGCCCCAGCATTTT